Only one count was recorded for the clone carrying this T cell receptor beta chain. The antigen remains unidentified. The repertoire was sequenced with immunoSEQ multiplex PCR; TCRdb's copy has only in-frame clones and lacks some. Here the sample spans some 100,000 clones, approximately 91% being singletons. The source of the sample is a study of T cell responses to AZD1222 COVID-19 vaccine. At the level of the study: Second-dose schedules of about 4 or about 12 weeks were combined.

Study results and limitations: A reported finding is that nearly half of spike-specific TCRs target unmutated variant regions. Dominant CD4 TCR responses targeted spike regions 160-218 and 743-854.

Sample: peripheral blood, taken on day 0 of AZD1222 vaccination. The TCR sequence derives from an adult in good health.

The CDR3 DNA follows: TGTGCCAGCAGTGCAGGGTACAATCAGCCCCAGCATTTT. It codes for CASSAGYNQPQHF. The gene calls are TRBV6-4 and TRBJ1-5; a possible D gene is TRBD1 (5 bases). The V gene lost 4 bases and the J gene lost 3 bases, with 7 bases spanning the gap. CDR3 length: 13 residues. Germline V CDR1 and CDR2: MRHNA, SNTAGT.